The sequence of this T cell receptor beta chain was determined in a study of shared clonotypes between healthy human individuals. Regarding the study as a whole: The naive CD4 repertoires of a handful of donors were compared, and around 5% of clonotypes were shared.

A deep-level run was used for the assay. For every subset, genomic DNA was evenly distributed across several immunoSEQ plates. The assay was immunoSEQ multiplex PCR, and TCRdb's table has in-frame clones only and misses some. The sample includes roughly 2,500,000 clones, 80% to 95% of them seen just once. V shed 7 bases and J shed 9 bases, with 3 bases lying between them. CDR1 is SGHNT, CDR2 YENEEA, per germline. The length of the CDR3 is 8 residues. The donors were adults (healthy and HIV-negative) with no recent acute infections or vaccinations. Comments on this clone: The antigen remains unidentified.

Sequencing was performed on naive CD4+ T cells from PBMCs. Subset here: CD45RA+ positively selected. The source of this sequence is a young man in good health. Some clones in this sample may be carry-over from other donors' samples. The chain joins TRBV11-3 to TRBJ1-2; D call uncertain. The CDR3 DNA reads TGTGCCAGCATCCGCTACACCTTC. Its translation is CASIRYTF.